This TCR beta chain was identified during a study of shared clonotypes between healthy human individuals. In the study overall: The donor group consisted of a couple of women and three men, aged 18 to 49.

The study, taken as a whole, reports: The naive CD4 repertoires of several donors were compared, and roughly 5% of clonotypes were shared. Shared clonotypes across all four donors exceeded non-shared ones in generation probability.

As concerns this clone: Its specificity is not known.

This CDR3 is built from 17 residues. The germline CDR1 and CDR2 sequences are ENHRY and SYGVKD. The ends lost 5 bases at V and 4 bases at J; junction bases unmatched: 11. Assay: immunoSEQ multiplex PCR; the TCRdb copy retains only in-frame clones and omits some. The data contain approximately 340,000 clones, around 67% of them singletons. The source of this sequence is a young man in good health. The J gene is TRBJ2-3, the V gene TRBV10-3; 11 positions agree with TRBD2. Sequencing input: memory CD4+ T cells sorted from blood. As for subset: CD45RA-negative fraction. The CDR3 here is CAISTSTSGKGPDTQYF. The CDR3, as DNA: TGTGCCATCAGTACCTCGACTAGCGGGAAAGGGCCAGATACGCAGTATTTT.